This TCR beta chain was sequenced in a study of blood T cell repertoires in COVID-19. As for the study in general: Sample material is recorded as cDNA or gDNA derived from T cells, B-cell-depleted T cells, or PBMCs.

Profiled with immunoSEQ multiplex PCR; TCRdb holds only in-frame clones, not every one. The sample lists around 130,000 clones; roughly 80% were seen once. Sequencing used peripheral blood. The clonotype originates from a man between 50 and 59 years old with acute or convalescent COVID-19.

CDR3 sequence: CASTSGGRETQYF. The CDR3, as DNA: TGTGCCAGTACTAGCGGGGGCCGAGAGACCCAGTACTTC. The chain couples TRBV19 to TRBJ2-5, with 10 bases lining up with TRBD2. CDR3 length equals 13 residues. The J segment lost 4 bases and the V segment lost 7 bases, leaving 3 bases of the junction unmatched. CDR1 LNHDA and CDR2 SQIVND come from the germline V gene (reference sequence).